This T cell receptor (beta chain) derives from a study of shared clonotypes between healthy human individuals. Study summary: The study used three CD4 naive, three CD4 memory, two CD8 naive and one CD8 memory plate per donor.

Profiled with immunoSEQ multiplex PCR; TCRdb holds only in-frame clones, not every one. This sample has over a million clones, with more than 95% found just once. The clonotype originates from a man aged 25-40 years in good health. The sequenced sample was naive CD4+ T cells sorted from blood. Regarding subset: CD45RA+ positively selected.

CDR3 coding DNA: TGCGCCAGCAGCCAAGGATCCGGGGATCAGCCCCAGCATTTT. Translating it yields CASSQGSGDQPQHF. The rearrangement uses TRBV4-1 and TRBJ1-5; D remains ambiguous. V dropped 1 base and J dropped 5 bases, with 9 bases sitting between them. The CDR3 has 14 amino acids. Looked up from germline, CDR1 is MGHRA and CDR2 is YSYEKL.